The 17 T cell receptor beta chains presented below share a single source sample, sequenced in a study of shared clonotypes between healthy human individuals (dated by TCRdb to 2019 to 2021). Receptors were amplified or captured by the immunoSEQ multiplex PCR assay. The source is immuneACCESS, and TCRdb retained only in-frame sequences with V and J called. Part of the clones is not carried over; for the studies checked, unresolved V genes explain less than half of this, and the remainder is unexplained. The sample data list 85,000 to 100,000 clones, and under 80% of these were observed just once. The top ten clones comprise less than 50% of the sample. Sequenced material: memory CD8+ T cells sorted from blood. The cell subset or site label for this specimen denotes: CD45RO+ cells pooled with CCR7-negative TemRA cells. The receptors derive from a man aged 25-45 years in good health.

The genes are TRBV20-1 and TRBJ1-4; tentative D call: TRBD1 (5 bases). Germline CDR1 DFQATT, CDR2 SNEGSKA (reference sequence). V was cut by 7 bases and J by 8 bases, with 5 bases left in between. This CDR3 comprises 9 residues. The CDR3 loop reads CSGGEKLFF. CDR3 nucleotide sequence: TGCAGTGGGGGGGAAAAACTGTTTTTT.

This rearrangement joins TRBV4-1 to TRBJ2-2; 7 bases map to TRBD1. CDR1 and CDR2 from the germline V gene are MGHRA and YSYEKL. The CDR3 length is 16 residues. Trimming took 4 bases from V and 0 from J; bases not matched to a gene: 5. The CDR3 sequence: CASSPTGTANTGELFF. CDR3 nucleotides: TGCGCCAGCAGCCCGACCGGGACAGCGAACACCGGGGAGCTGTTTTTT.

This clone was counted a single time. The CDR3: CASSGTGGYEQYF. The CDR3 DNA reads TGTGCCAGTTCCGGGACAGGGGGCTACGAGCAGTACTTC. This chain connects TRBV6-5 to TRBJ2-7, with 11 nucleotides matching TRBD1. After removal of 9 bases from V and 3 bases from J, the junction contained 4 bases not matched to a gene. CDR3 length: 13 residues. Germline V gives CDR1 MNHEY, CDR2 SVGAGI.

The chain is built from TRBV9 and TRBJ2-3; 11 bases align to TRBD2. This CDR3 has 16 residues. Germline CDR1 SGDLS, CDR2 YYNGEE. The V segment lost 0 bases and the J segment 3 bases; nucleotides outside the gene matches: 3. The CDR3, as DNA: TGTGCCAGCAGCGTAGAGGGGACTAGCGGAACAGATACGCAGTATTTT. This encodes CASSVEGTSGTDTQYF. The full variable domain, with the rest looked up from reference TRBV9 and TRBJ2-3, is DSGVTQTPKHLITATGQRVTLRCSPRSGDLSVYWYQQSLDQGLQFLIQYYNGEERAKGNILERFSAQQFPDLHSELNLSSLELGDSALYFCASSVEGTSGTDTQYFGPGTRLTVL.

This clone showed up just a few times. The CDR3 DNA is TGTGCCAGCAGCTTAGATACCGGAACAGCGCTTGACGAGCAGTACTTC. Amino acids: CASSLDTGTALDEQYF. The V call is TRBV7-8, the J call TRBJ2-7; D ambiguous. CDR3 length: 16 residues. Trimming took off 1 base at V and 5 bases at J, with 18 bases between the two ends. Per germline, CDR1 SGHVS and CDR2 FQNEAQ.

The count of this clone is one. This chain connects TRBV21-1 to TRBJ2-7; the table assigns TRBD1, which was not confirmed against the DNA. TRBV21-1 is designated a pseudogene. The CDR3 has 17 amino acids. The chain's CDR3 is CAIARSTQTGSSYEQYF. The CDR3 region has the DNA TGTGCCATCGCACGTTCTACCCAGACAGGGAGTTCCTACGAGCAGTACTTC.

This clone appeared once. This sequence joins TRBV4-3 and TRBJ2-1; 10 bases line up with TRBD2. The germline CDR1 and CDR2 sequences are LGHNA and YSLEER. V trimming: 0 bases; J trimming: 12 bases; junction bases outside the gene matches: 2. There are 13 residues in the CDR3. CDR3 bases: TGCGCCAGCAGCCAAGAGCTAGCGGGAGTGCAGTTCTTC. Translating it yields CASSQELAGVQFF.

CDR3 sequence (DNA): TGTGCCATCAGTGACTCAACTAGCGGGAGTGGTTGGGATAAAAACATTCAGTACTTC. It encodes CAISDSTSGSGWDKNIQYF. This chain joins TRBV10-3 and TRBJ2-4; TRBD2 matches at 11 bases. V dropped 3 bases and J dropped 4; count of bases not matched to a gene: 14. This CDR3 has 19 residues. Germline loops: CDR1 ENHRY, CDR2 SYGVKD.

The CDR3 DNA sequence: TGCAGCGTTGCCCTAGCGGGGTCCTACAATGAGCAGTTCTTC. Amino acids: CSVALAGSYNEQFF. The rearrangement joins TRBV29-1 to TRBJ2-1, with TRBD2 matching over 9 bases. CDR3 length: 14 amino acids. The trim removed 4 bases at V and 1 base at J, leaving 2 bases unmatched. Per germline, CDR1 SQVTM and CDR2 ANQGSEA.

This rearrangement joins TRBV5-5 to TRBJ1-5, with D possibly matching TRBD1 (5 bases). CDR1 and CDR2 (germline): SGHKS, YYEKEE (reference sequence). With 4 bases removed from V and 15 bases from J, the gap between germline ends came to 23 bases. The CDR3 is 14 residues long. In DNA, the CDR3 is TGTGCCAGCAGCCCGTGGCCTAGGGACGGCCCGGGGCATTTT. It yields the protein CASSPWPRDGPGHF. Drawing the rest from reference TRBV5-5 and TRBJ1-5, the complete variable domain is DAGVTQSPTHLIKTRGQQVTLRCSPISGHKSVSWYQQVLGQGPQFIFQYYEKEERGRGNFPDRFSARQFPNYSSELNVNALLLGDSALYLCASSPWPRDGPGHFGDGTRLSIL.

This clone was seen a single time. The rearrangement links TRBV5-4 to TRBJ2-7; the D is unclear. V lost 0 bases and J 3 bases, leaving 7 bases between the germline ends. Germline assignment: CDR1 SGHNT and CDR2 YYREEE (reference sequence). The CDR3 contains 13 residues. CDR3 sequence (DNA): TGTGCCAGCAGCTTGGGCCAGTTCTACGAGCAGTACTTC. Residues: CASSLGQFYEQYF.

The CDR3 reads CAISELGAGLSRIYGYTF. The DNA of the CDR3 is TGTGCCATCAGTGAGCTGGGGGCGGGCTTAAGCCGGATTTATGGCTACACCTTC. The chain is built from TRBV10-3 and TRBJ1-2, with D possibly matching TRBD1 (6 bases). Germline-derived CDR1 and CDR2 are ENHRY and SYGVKD. Trimming pared 2 bases from V and 5 bases from J, leaving 24 bases between. The CDR3 totals 18 residues.

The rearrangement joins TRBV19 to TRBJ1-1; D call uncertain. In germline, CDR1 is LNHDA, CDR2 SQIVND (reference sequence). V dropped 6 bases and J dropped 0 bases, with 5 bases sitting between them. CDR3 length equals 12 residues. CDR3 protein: CASSAVNTEAFF. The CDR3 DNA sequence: TGTGCCAGTAGCGCGGTGAACACTGAAGCTTTCTTT.

This CDR3 is CASSLSGTSYNEQFF. The DNA for the CDR3 is TGTGCCAGCAGTCTTAGCGGGACTTCCTACAATGAGCAGTTCTTC. The rearrangement links TRBV9 to TRBJ2-1; TRBD2 agrees at 8 bases. This CDR3 region has 15 residues. CDR1 is SGDLS and CDR2 is YYNGEE in the germline V gene. The ends lost 5 bases at V and 1 base at J; junction bases unmatched: 5.

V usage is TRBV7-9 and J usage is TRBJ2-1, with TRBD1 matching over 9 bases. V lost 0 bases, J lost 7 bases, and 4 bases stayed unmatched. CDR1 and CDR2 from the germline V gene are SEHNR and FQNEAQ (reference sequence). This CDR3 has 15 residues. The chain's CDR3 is CASSLARTGENEQFF. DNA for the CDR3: TGTGCCAGCAGCTTAGCGAGGACAGGGGAAAATGAGCAGTTCTTC.

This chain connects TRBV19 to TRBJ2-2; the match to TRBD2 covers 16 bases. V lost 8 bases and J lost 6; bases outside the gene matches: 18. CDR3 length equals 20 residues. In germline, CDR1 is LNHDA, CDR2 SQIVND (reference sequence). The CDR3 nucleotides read TGTGCCAGTCGGAACGAAATCGGGGGACTAGCGGGAGGGCCGCCCGGGGAGCTGTTTTTT. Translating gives CASRNEIGGLAGGPPGELFF.

This CDR3 reads CASSAGGAGELFF. As DNA, the CDR3 is TGCGCCAGCAGCGCCGGGGGCGCCGGGGAGCTGTTTTTT. The chain combines TRBV5-1 with TRBJ2-2; the D gene could be TRBD1 or TRBD2 (6 bases each). This CDR3 has 13 residues. V was pared by 4 bases and J by 6 bases, with 10 bases between. CDR1 SGHRS and CDR2 YFSETQ come from the germline V gene.